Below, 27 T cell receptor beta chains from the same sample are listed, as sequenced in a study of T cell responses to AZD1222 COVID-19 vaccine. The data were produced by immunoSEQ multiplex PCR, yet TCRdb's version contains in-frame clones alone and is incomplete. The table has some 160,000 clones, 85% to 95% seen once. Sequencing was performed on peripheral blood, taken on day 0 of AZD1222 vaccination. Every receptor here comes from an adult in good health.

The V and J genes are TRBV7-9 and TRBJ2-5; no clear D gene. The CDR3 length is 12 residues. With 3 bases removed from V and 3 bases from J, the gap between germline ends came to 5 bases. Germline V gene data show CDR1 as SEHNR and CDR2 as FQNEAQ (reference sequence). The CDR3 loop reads CASSFTKETQYF. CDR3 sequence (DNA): TGTGCCAGCAGCTTCACAAAAGAGACCCAGTACTTC.

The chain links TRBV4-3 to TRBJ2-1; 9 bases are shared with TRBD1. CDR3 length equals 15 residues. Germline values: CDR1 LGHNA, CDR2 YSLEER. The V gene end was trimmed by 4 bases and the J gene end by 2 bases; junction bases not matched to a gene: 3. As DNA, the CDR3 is TGCGCCAGCAGCCGGGACAGGGCCCCCTACAATGAGCAGTTCTTC. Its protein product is CASSRDRAPYNEQFF.

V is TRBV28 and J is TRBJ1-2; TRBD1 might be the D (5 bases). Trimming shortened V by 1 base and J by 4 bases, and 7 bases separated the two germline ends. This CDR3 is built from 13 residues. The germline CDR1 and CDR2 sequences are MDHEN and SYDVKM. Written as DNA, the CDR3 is TGTGCCAGCAGTTTATCAGGGCTCTATGGCTACACCTTC. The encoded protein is CASSLSGLYGYTF.

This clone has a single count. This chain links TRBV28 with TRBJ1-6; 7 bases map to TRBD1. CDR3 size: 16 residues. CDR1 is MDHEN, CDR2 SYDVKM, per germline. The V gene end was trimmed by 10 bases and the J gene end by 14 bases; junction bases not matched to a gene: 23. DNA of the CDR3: TGTGCCACCAGCGGACAGGCCAGAGGATTATTTCGAACCCTCCACTTT. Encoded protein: CATSGQARGLFRTLHF.

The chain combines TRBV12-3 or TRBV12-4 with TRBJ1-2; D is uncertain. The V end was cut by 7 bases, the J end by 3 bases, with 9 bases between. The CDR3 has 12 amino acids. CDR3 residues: CASTSGHYGYTF. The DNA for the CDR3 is TGTGCCAGCACCTCGGGTCACTATGGCTACACCTTC.

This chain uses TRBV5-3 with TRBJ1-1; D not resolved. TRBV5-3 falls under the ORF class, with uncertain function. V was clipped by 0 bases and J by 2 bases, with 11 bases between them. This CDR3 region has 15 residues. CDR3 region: CARSLVGESNTEAFF. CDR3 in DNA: TGTGCCAGAAGCTTGGTTGGGGAGTCTAACACTGAAGCTTTCTTT.

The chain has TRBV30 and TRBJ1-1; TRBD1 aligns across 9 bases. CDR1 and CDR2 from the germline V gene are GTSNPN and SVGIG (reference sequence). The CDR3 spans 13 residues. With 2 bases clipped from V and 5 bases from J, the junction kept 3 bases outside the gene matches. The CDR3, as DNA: TGTGCCTGGAGTAACAGGGGGCTGACTGAAGCTTTCTTT. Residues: CAWSNRGLTEAFF.

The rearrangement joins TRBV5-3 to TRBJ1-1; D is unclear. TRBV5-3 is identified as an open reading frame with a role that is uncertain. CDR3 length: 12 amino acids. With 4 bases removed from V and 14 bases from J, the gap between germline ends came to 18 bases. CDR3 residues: CARSPLRRLFFF. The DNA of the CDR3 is TGTGCCAGAAGCCCGTTAAGGCGGCTTTTCTTCTTT.

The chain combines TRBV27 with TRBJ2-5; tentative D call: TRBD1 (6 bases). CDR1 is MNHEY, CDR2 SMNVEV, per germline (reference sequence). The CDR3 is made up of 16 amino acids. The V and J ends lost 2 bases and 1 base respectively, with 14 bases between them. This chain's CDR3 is CASSLVRGSIQETQYF. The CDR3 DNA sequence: TGTGCCAGCAGTTTAGTGAGGGGGAGCATCCAAGAGACCCAGTACTTC.

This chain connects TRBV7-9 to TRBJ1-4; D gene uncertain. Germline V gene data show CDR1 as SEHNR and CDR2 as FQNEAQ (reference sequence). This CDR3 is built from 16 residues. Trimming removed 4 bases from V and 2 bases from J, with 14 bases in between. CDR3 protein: CASSSLDRATNEKLFF. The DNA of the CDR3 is TGTGCCAGCAGCTCCCTGGACCGCGCGACTAATGAAAAACTGTTTTTT.

The CDR3 is CASRTQWGGPTDTQYF. The DNA for the CDR3 is TGTGCCAGCAGGACACAGTGGGGGGGCCCCACAGATACGCAGTATTTT. The rearrangement uses TRBV28 and TRBJ2-3; tentatively, D is TRBD2 (7 bases). V lost 6 bases, J lost 2 bases, and 18 bases lay in between. This CDR3 is 16 amino acids long. Germline lookup yields CDR1 MDHEN and CDR2 SYDVKM.

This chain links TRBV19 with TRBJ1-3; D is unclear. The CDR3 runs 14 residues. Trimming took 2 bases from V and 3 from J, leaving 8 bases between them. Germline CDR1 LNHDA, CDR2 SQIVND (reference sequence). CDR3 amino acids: CASSIKGSGNTIYF. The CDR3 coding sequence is TGTGCCAGTAGTATAAAGGGAAGTGGAAACACCATATATTTT. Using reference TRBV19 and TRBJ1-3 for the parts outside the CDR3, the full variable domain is DGGITQSPKYLFRKEGQNVTLSCEQNLNHDAMYWYRQDPGQGLRLIYYSQIVNDFQKGDIAEGYSVSREKKESFPLTVTSAQKNPTAFYLCASSIKGSGNTIYFGEGSWLTVV.

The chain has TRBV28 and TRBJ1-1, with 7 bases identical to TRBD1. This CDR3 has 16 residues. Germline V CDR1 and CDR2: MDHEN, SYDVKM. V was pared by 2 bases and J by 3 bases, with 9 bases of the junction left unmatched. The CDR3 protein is CASSLPRQGWDTEAFF. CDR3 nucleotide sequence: TGTGCCAGCAGTTTACCCAGACAGGGATGGGACACTGAAGCTTTCTTT.

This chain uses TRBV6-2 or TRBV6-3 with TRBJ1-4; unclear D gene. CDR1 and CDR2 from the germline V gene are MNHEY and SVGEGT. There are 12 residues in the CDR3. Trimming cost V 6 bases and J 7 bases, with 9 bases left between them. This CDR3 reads CASSTPAEKLFF. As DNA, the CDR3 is TGTGCCAGCAGCACCCCGGCTGAAAAACTGTTTTTT.

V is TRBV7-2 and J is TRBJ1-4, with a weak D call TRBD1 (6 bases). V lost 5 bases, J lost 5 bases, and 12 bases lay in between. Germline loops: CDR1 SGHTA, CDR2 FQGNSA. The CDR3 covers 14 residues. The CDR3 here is CASSNRVINEKLFF. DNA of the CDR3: TGTGCCAGCAGCAACAGGGTTATAAATGAAAAACTGTTTTTT.

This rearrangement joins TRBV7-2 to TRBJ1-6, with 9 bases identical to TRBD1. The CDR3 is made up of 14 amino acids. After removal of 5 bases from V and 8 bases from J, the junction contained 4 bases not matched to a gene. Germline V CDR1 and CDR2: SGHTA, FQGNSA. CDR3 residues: CASSIRTGDSPLHF. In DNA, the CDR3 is TGTGCCAGCAGCATAAGGACAGGGGATTCACCCCTCCACTTT.

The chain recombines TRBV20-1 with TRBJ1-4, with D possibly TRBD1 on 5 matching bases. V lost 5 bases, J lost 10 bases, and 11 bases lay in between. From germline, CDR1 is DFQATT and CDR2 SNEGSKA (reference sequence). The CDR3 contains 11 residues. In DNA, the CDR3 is TGCAGTGCTCGAACGGGGCCAAAACTGTTTTTT. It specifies CSARTGPKLFF.

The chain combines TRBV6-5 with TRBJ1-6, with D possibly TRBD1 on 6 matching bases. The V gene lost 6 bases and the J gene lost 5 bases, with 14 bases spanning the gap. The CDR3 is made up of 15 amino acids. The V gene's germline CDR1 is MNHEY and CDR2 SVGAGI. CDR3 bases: TGTGCCAGCAGACCACAGGGTTTGGATAATTCACCCCTCCACTTT. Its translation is CASRPQGLDNSPLHF.

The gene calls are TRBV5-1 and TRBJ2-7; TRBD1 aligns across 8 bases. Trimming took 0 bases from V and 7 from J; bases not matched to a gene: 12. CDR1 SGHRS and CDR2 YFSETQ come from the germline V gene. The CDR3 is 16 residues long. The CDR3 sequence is CASSLAQGARIREQYF. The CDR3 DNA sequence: TGCGCCAGCAGCTTGGCCCAGGGGGCGCGTATCAGGGAGCAGTACTTC.

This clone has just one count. This chain's CDR3 is CASSPGGGHEQYF. The CDR3 region has the DNA TGTGCCAGCAGTCCTGGGGGGGGCCACGAGCAGTACTTC. The V call is TRBV9, the J call TRBJ2-7; D possibly corresponds to TRBD2 (7 bases). Germline CDR1 reads SGDLS; CDR2 reads YYNGEE. CDR3 length equals 13 residues. Trimming left V 5 bases short and J 5 bases short, with 14 bases between. Full variable domain (remainder filled in from reference TRBV9 and TRBJ2-7): DSGVTQTPKHLITATGQRVTLRCSPRSGDLSVYWYQQSLDQGLQFLIQYYNGEERAKGNILERFSAQQFPDLHSELNLSSLELGDSALYFCASSPGGGHEQYFGPGTRLTVT.

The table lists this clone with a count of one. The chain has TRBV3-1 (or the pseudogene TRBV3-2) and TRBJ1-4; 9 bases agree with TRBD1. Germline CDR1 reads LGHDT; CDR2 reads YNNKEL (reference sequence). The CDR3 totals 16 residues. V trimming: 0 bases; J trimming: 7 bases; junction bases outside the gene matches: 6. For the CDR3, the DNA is TGTGCCAGCAGCCAAGACGCCGGGACAGGGAGTGAAAAACTGTTTTTT. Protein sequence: CASSQDAGTGSEKLFF.

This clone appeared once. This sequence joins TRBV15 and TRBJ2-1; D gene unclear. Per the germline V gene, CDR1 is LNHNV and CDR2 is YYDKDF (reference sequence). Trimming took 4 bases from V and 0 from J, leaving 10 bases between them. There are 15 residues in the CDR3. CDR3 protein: CATSISRSSYNEQFF. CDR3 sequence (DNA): TGTGCCACCAGCATCTCGAGAAGCTCCTACAATGAGCAGTTCTTC.

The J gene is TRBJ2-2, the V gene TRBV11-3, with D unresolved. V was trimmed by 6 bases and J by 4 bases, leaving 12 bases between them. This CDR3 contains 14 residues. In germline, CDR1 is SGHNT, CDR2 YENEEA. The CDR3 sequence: CASRQYKPTGELFF. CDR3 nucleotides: TGTGCCAGCAGGCAATACAAGCCCACCGGGGAGCTGTTTTTT.

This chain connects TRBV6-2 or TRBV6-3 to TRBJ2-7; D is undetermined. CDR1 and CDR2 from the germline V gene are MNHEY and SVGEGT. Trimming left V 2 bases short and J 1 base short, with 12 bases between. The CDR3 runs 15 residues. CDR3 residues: CASSYPMDRSYEQYF. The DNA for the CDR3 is TGTGCCAGCAGTTACCCCATGGATCGATCCTACGAGCAGTACTTC.

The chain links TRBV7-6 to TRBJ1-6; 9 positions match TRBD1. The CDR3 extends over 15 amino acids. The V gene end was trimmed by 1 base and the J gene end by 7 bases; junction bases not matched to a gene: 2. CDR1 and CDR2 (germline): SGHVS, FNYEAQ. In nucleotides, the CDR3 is TGTGCCAGCAGCTTAGAGACAGGGGGAAATTCACCCCTCCACTTT. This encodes CASSLETGGNSPLHF.

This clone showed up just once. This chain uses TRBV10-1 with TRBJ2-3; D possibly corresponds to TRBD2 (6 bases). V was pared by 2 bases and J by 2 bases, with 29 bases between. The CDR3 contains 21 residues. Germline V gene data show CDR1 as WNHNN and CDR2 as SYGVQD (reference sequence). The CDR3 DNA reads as TGCGCCAGCAGTGAGCCAGGTCTGCGAAGATTAGCGGAGACGGTCACAGATACGCAGTATTTT. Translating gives CASSEPGLRRLAETVTDTQYF.

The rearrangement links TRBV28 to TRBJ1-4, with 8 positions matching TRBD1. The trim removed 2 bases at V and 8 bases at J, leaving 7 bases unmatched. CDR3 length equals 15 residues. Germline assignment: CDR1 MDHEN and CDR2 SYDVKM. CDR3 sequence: CASSLGGQEGEKLFF. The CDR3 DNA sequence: TGTGCCAGCAGTTTAGGGGGACAGGAGGGCGAAAAACTGTTTTTT.